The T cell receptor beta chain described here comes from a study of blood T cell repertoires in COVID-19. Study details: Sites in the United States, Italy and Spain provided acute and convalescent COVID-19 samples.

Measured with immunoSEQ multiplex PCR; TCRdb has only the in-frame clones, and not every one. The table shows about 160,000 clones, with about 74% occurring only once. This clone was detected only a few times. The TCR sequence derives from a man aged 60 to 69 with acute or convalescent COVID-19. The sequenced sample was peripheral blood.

This chain's CDR3 is CASSPTGALTTQFF. In nucleotides, the CDR3 is TGTGCCAGCAGCCCTACTGGGGCCCTCACAACGCAGTTCTTC. The chain employs TRBV5-8 and TRBJ2-1; D is possibly TRBD1 (5 bases). The V and J ends lost 4 bases and 12 bases respectively, with 20 bases between them. The CDR3 is 14 amino acids. From germline, CDR1 is SGHTS and CDR2 YDEGEE.